Presented here are 19 T cell receptor beta chains from one specimen sequenced in a study of memory CD4+ T cells and cytomegalovirus serostatus. Single viable CD3+CD4+CD8-CD45RO+ cells were sorted as the memory CD4+ T cells. Libraries were prepared by immunoSEQ multiplex PCR; TCRdb keeps only in-frame clonotypes and omits some of them. Altogether 65,000 to 95,000 clones are present, approximately 80% being singletons, with the ten largest covering around 0.78%. The specimen was memory CD4+ T cells from blood. These receptors came from an adult in good health and CMV-seronegative.

The chain carries TRBV25-1 and TRBJ1-2, with TRBD1 matching 8 bases. CDR1 and CDR2 (germline): MGHDK, SYGVNS. The trim removed 4 bases at V and 6 bases at J, leaving 4 bases unmatched. The CDR3 runs to 13 residues. The CDR3 nucleotides read TGTGCCAGCAGTGCAAACAGGGGGAATGGCTACACCTTC. It translates to CASSANRGNGYTF.

This clone appeared a single time. For the CDR3, the DNA is TGTGCCAGCAGCCCCGCAACAAACTATGGCTACACCTTC. Its protein product is CASSPATNYGYTF. J is TRBJ1-2 and V is TRBV7-3; D gene uncertain. The CDR3 runs to 13 residues. Germline lookup yields CDR1 SGHTA and CDR2 FQGTGA. V dropped 5 bases and J dropped 2 bases, with 9 bases sitting between them.

V gene TRBV5-4 combines with J gene TRBJ2-1; D is unclear. The V gene's germline CDR1 is SGHNT and CDR2 YYREEE (reference sequence). The CDR3 extends over 16 amino acids. V was clipped by 4 bases and J by 3 bases, with 17 bases between them. The CDR3, as DNA: TGTGCCAGCAGCACGCGCCTTACCATTCACTACAATGAGCAGTTCTTC. This sequence encodes CASSTRLTIHYNEQFF.

This chain connects TRBV21-1 to TRBJ2-1; whether TRBD1, the table's D call, matches the DNA was not checked. TRBV21-1 is termed a pseudogene. The CDR3 contains 15 residues. The CDR3 is CASSKGGRGYNEQFF. The CDR3, as DNA: TGTGCCAGCAGCAAAGGCGGCAGGGGCTACAATGAGCAGTTCTTC.

The chain couples TRBV4-3 to TRBJ2-3, with TRBD2 identical over 9 bases. The CDR3 extends over 17 amino acids. The V gene end was trimmed by 0 bases and the J gene end by 6 bases; junction bases not matched to a gene: 10. CDR1 is LGHNA and CDR2 is YSLEER in the germline V gene. CDR3 bases: TGCGCCAGCAGCCAAGATCGGGCGGGGGGGTTAGGCGATACGCAGTATTTT. This translates into CASSQDRAGGLGDTQYF.

The chain uses TRBV19 and TRBJ1-6; no clear D. From germline, CDR1 is LNHDA and CDR2 SQIVND (reference sequence). The CDR3 extends over 14 amino acids. V lost 7 bases to trimming and J lost 7 bases, with 14 bases between them. The CDR3 DNA reads TGTGCCAGTAATCCGAGGGCGGGAAATTCACCCCTCCACTTT. Its protein product is CASNPRAGNSPLHF.

The chain links TRBV18 to TRBJ1-2; possibly TRBD1 for D (6 bases). Deletions cut 4 bases from V and 0 bases from J, with 12 bases between. The length of the CDR3 is 15 residues. The germline gives CDR1 KGHSH, CDR2 LQKENI. The CDR3 DNA sequence: TGTGCCAGCTCACTTTACAGGGACCCTAACTATGGCTACACCTTC. Protein sequence: CASSLYRDPNYGYTF.

The V and J genes are TRBV18 and TRBJ1-4, with D possibly TRBD1 on 5 matching bases. The V gene lost 4 bases and the J gene lost 6 bases, with 15 bases spanning the gap. CDR1 and CDR2 (germline): KGHSH, LQKENI. The CDR3 sequence is 15 residues long. Written as DNA, the CDR3 is TGTGCCAGCTCACGCTCCTCCGGGACGGATGAAAAACTGTTTTTT. It yields the protein CASSRSSGTDEKLFF.

The sample holds one count of this clone. Here the CDR3 reads CASTPGPGQGNIQYF. The CDR3 nucleotides read TGCGCCAGCACCCCAGGTCCGGGACAGGGGAACATTCAGTACTTC. The J gene is TRBJ2-4, the V gene TRBV5-1; 10 bases align to TRBD1. The trim removed 6 bases at V and 7 bases at J, leaving 10 bases unmatched. CDR3 length: 15 amino acids. Germline V gene lookup returns CDR1 SGHRS and CDR2 YFSETQ.

The rearrangement joins TRBV5-4 to TRBJ1-1; D possibly corresponds to TRBD1 (6 bases). The CDR3 totals 14 residues. Trimming left V 5 bases short and J 3 bases short, with 14 bases between. Germline CDR1 SGHNT, CDR2 YYREEE (reference sequence). CDR3 loop: CASRRGAPDTEAFF. Written as DNA, the CDR3 is TGTGCCAGCAGACGGGGGGCGCCGGACACTGAAGCTTTCTTT.

The chain couples TRBV6-6 to TRBJ1-5; maybe TRBD1 (6 bases). Germline V gene data show CDR1 as MNHNY and CDR2 as SVGAGI (reference sequence). This CDR3 comprises 16 residues. V lost 6 bases, J lost 5 bases, and 20 bases lay in between. The CDR3 sequence: CASSRSGGLEYQPQHF. The CDR3 DNA is TGTGCCAGCAGCCGCTCCGGGGGCTTAGAGTATCAGCCCCAGCATTTT.

This chain uses TRBV5-1 with TRBJ2-3, with a weak D call TRBD2 (5 bases). The V gene's germline CDR1 is SGHRS and CDR2 YFSETQ. V was shortened by 4 bases and J by 2 bases, with 11 bases between the two germline ends. This CDR3 has 14 residues. The CDR3 DNA sequence: TGCGCCAGCAGCGAGGGCCGTACCACAGATACGCAGTATTTT. Amino acid sequence: CASSEGRTTDTQYF.

This clone was counted between two and nine times. The chain combines TRBV2 with TRBJ1-3, with 7 bases identical to TRBD1. CDR1 is SNHLY and CDR2 is FYNNEI in the germline V gene. CDR3 size: 15 residues. The V gene end was trimmed by 7 bases and the J gene end by 0 bases; junction bases not matched to a gene: 6. CDR3 DNA sequence: TGTGCCAGCAACCCCGACAGGGCCTCTGGAAACACCATATATTTT. Amino acids: CASNPDRASGNTIYF. The whole variable domain, filled in from reference TRBV2 and TRBJ1-3, reads EPEVTQTPSHQVTQMGQEVILRCVPISNHLYFYWYRQILGQKVEFLVSFYNNEISEKSEIFDDQFSVERPDGSNFTLKIRSTKLEDSAMYFCASNPDRASGNTIYFGEGSWLTVV.

This clone came up once. The chain recombines TRBV18 with TRBJ1-3; TRBD1 is a possible D gene (6 bases). Germline V gene sequence: CDR1 KGHSH, CDR2 LQKENI. Trimming took off 3 bases at V and 0 bases at J, with 12 bases between the two ends. The CDR3 has 16 amino acids. CDR3 DNA: TGTGCCAGCTCACCGCGACAGGCCAGCTCTGGAAACACCATATATTTT. It codes for CASSPRQASSGNTIYF.

In the case of this clone: Mismatch with germline at one junction end may stem from a read error. The chain employs TRBV7-7 and TRBJ2-2; no reliable D call. This CDR3 is built from 18 residues. From germline, CDR1 is SSHAT and CDR2 FNYEAQ (reference sequence). This CDR3 reads CASSLAVVGRMNTGELFF. In nucleotides, the CDR3 is TGTGCTAGCAGCTTAGCTGTTGTAGGACGGATGAACACCGGGGAGCTGTTTTTT.

CDR3 sequence (DNA): TGTGCCAGCCCCTTCGGAGCTAGGGATACGCAGTATTTT. Translated, it gives CASPFGARDTQYF. The genes are TRBV5-8 and TRBJ2-3; D remains ambiguous. Trimming stripped 7 bases from V and 6 bases from J, with 15 bases between. CDR3 size: 13 residues. Germline lookup yields CDR1 SGHTS and CDR2 YDEGEE.

This clone was counted only a few times. This chain uses TRBV2 with TRBJ2-7; 7 positions match TRBD1. V trimming: 1 base; J trimming: 2 bases; junction bases outside the gene matches: 2. CDR3 length: 14 amino acids. The germline gives CDR1 SNHLY, CDR2 FYNNEI. The CDR3 sequence: CASSEGQGAYEQYF. The CDR3 bases are TGTGCCAGCAGTGAAGGACAGGGAGCCTACGAGCAGTACTTC. The full variable domain, its missing parts supplied by reference TRBV2 and TRBJ2-7, is EPEVTQTPSHQVTQMGQEVILRCVPISNHLYFYWYRQILGQKVEFLVSFYNNEISEKSEIFDDQFSVERPDGSNFTLKIRSTKLEDSAMYFCASSEGQGAYEQYFGPGTRLTVT.

The chain couples TRBV5-6 to TRBJ2-5; D uncertain. The CDR3 loop spans 13 amino acids. Per the germline V gene, CDR1 is SGHDT and CDR2 is YYEEEE. V lost 3 bases to trimming and J lost 5 bases, with 11 bases between them. This CDR3 is CASSSEPRETQYF. CDR3 DNA sequence: TGTGCCAGCAGCTCCGAGCCCCGGGAGACCCAGTACTTC. Full variable domain (remainder filled in from reference TRBV5-6 and TRBJ2-5): DAGVTQSPTHLIKTRGQQVTLRCSPKSGHDTVSWYQQALGQGPQFIFQYYEEEERQRGNFPDRFSGHQFPNYSSELNVNALLLGDSALYLCASSSEPRETQYFGPGTRLLVL.

This chain connects TRBV6-1 to TRBJ1-1, with 8 bases fitting TRBD1. The germline CDR1 and CDR2 sequences are MNHNS and SASEGT. The trim removed 6 bases at V and 8 bases at J, leaving 8 bases unmatched. The CDR3 contains 13 residues. The CDR3 DNA reads as TGTGCCAGCAGGGAGGACAGGGTGGGAGAAGCTTTCTTT. Its translation: CASREDRVGEAFF.